Sequencing of this TCR beta chain was carried out in a study of blood T cell repertoires in COVID-19. As for the study in general: Sites across the United States, Italy and Spain contributed samples from acute and convalescent COVID-19. Nucleic acid was either cDNA or gDNA, and it came from T cells, B-cell-depleted T cells, or PBMCs.

This clone appeared a single time. Per the study methods: Nucleated cell counts were estimated from reference gene primer amplification. Assay used: immunoSEQ multiplex PCR; TCRdb lists only in-frame clones, some missing. V, J and clone size reflect that table, while D and trimming were determined from the DNA. The repertoire holds tens of thousands of clones, about 90% seen once, with under 6.5% in the top ten. The clonotype originates from a human donor in a cohort sampled during active COVID-19. The sample was peripheral blood.

CDR3 sequence reads: CASSYSFAPSGGEQFF. CDR3 DNA sequence: TGTGCCAGCAGTTACTCTTTCGCGCCCTCGGGTGGGGAGCAGTTCTTC. This sequence joins TRBV6-5 and TRBJ2-1; D unresolved. The CDR3 is made up of 16 amino acids. Between the trimmed V and J ends, which lost 0 bases and 10 bases, there was a span of 19 bases. CDR1 MNHEY and CDR2 SVGAGI come from the germline V gene.